This passage covers 30 T cell receptor beta chains from one sample sequenced in a study of blood T cell repertoires in COVID-19. Profiled with immunoSEQ multiplex PCR; TCRdb holds only in-frame clones, not every one. Counted here are some 270,000 clones, around 89% occurring once; the ten biggest clones make up 0.7% to 0.9%. Sequencing input: peripheral blood. The receptors originated from a man aged 25-40 years with acute or convalescent COVID-19.

The J gene is TRBJ2-5, the V gene TRBV19; a possible D gene is TRBD1 (5 bases). This CDR3 region has 14 residues. V lost 6 bases, J lost 0 bases, and 11 bases lay in between. Looked up from germline, CDR1 is LNHDA and CDR2 is SQIVND (reference sequence). The CDR3 DNA reads TGTGCCAGTAGGGACAAACTATACCAAGAGACCCAGTACTTC. This codes for CASRDKLYQETQYF.

There are a few counts of this clone. The rearrangement uses TRBV7-9 and TRBJ1-3; D is uncertain. This CDR3 spans 15 amino acids. V was shortened by 4 bases and J by 3 bases, with 13 bases between the two germline ends. CDR1 is SEHNR, CDR2 FQNEAQ, per germline (reference sequence). DNA of the CDR3: TGTGCCAGCAGCTCAGGTCAATCAGGTGGAAACACCATATATTTT. It yields the protein CASSSGQSGGNTIYF.

The chain has TRBV29-1 and TRBJ1-1; 8 bases fit TRBD1. From germline, CDR1 is SQVTM and CDR2 ANQGSEA. Trimming removed 6 bases from V and 10 bases from J; junction bases left unmatched: 10. The CDR3 contains 12 residues. CDR3 region: CSVDRGGSGAFF. The CDR3 DNA follows: TGCAGCGTCGACAGGGGAGGCAGTGGAGCTTTCTTT.

The chain combines TRBV19 with TRBJ1-4, with D maybe TRBD1 (6 bases). This CDR3 is built from 14 residues. Germline lookup yields CDR1 LNHDA and CDR2 SQIVND (reference sequence). V was cut by 7 bases and J by 8 bases, with 17 bases left in between. This CDR3 reads CASKQGGGYEKLFF. CDR3 DNA sequence: TGTGCCAGTAAACAGGGTGGGGGATACGAAAAACTGTTTTTT.

This chain uses TRBV27 with TRBJ2-1; D is possibly TRBD1 (6 bases). V lost 3 bases and J lost 2, with 8 bases in between. Per the germline V gene, CDR1 is MNHEY and CDR2 is SMNVEV (reference sequence). This CDR3 spans 14 amino acids. In nucleotides, the CDR3 is TGTGCCAGCAGTTTGGGGGCCCCCTACAATGAGCAGTTCTTC. Its translation is CASSLGAPYNEQFF.

The genes are TRBV18 and TRBJ1-3; tentatively, D is TRBD1 (5 bases). V shed 1 base and J shed 0 bases, with 10 bases lying between them. Germline-derived CDR1 and CDR2 are KGHSH and LQKENI. The CDR3 is 16 residues long. The CDR3 loop reads CASSPQGTRSGNTIYF. CDR3 in DNA: TGTGCCAGCTCACCACAAGGGACTCGCTCTGGAAACACCATATATTTT.

V gene TRBV15 combines with J gene TRBJ2-2; 12 nucleotides align to TRBD2. Germline V lookup: CDR1 LNHNV, CDR2 YYDKDF (reference sequence). The CDR3 covers 17 residues. Trimming took 2 bases from V and 7 from J; bases not matched to a gene: 8. The CDR3 spells CATSRPSGGALHGELFF. In DNA, the CDR3 is TGTGCCACCAGCAGACCTAGCGGGGGGGCCCTGCACGGGGAGCTGTTTTTT.

The CDR3 sequence: CASSVDLAGGWNEQFF. Here the CDR3 DNA reads TGTGCCAGCAGCGTAGATCTGGCGGGAGGGTGGAATGAGCAGTTCTTC. This rearrangement joins TRBV9 to TRBJ2-1, with TRBD2 identical over 9 bases. The junction had 8 bases not matched to a gene; V was cut back by 0 bases and J by 7 bases. This CDR3 is built from 16 residues. From germline, CDR1 is SGDLS and CDR2 YYNGEE. The full variable domain, rest sourced from reference TRBV9 and TRBJ2-1, is DSGVTQTPKHLITATGQRVTLRCSPRSGDLSVYWYQQSLDQGLQFLIQYYNGEERAKGNILERFSAQQFPDLHSELNLSSLELGDSALYFCASSVDLAGGWNEQFFGPGTRLTVL.

This clone appeared once. In DNA, the CDR3 is TGTGCCAGCAGCTTAAGTCCGGCAGGGCGGGAGCAGTACTTC. This sequence encodes CASSLSPAGREQYF. The rearrangement joins TRBV7-8 to TRBJ2-7; D might be TRBD1 (5 bases). CDR1 and CDR2 from the germline V gene are SGHVS and FQNEAQ. The CDR3 consists of 14 residues. V lost 2 bases to trimming and J lost 7 bases, with 15 bases between them.

The chain has TRBV7-9 and TRBJ1-4; 7 bases fit TRBD1. V lost 0 bases, J lost 8 bases, and 6 bases stayed unmatched. Germline-derived CDR1 and CDR2 are SEHNR and FQNEAQ (reference sequence). CDR3 length equals 15 residues. CDR3 sequence (DNA): TGTGCCAGCAGCTTAGCTAGGGGGCTCGGGGAAAAACTGTTTTTT. It translates to CASSLARGLGEKLFF.

The chain uses TRBV10-3 and TRBJ1-5; 9 bases fit TRBD1. The CDR3 totals 14 residues. V lost 10 bases and J lost 6; bases outside the gene matches: 10. CDR1 ENHRY and CDR2 SYGVKD come from the germline V gene. The DNA of the CDR3 is TGTGCCACCCAACTGACAGGGGGAGGTCAGCCCCAGCATTTT. It specifies CATQLTGGGQPQHF.

V and J are TRBV4-1 and TRBJ1-5; D might be TRBD1 (5 bases). V lost 1 base and J lost 6, with 13 bases in between. Germline CDR1 and CDR2: MGHRA and YSYEKL. The CDR3 consists of 15 residues. DNA for the CDR3: TGCGCCAGCAGCCAAGGTCAACAGGTTCCTCAGCCCCAGCATTTT. Protein sequence: CASSQGQQVPQPQHF.

Written as DNA, the CDR3 is TGCGCCAGCAGCTTGGGGGGCCTAGAATTGGACGAGCAGTACTTC. This encodes CASSLGGLELDEQYF. This chain connects TRBV5-1 to TRBJ2-7; D might be TRBD1 (5 bases). The ends were cut back, 0 bases at V and 5 bases at J, with 15 bases in the middle. The CDR3 is made up of 15 amino acids. CDR1 is SGHRS, CDR2 YFSETQ, per germline. Together with reference TRBV5-1 and TRBJ2-7, the CDR3 gives the full variable domain: KAGVTQTPRYLIKTRGQQVTLSCSPISGHRSVSWYQQTPGQGLQFLFEYFSETQRNKGNFPGRFSGRQFSNSRSEMNVSTLELGDSALYLCASSLGGLELDEQYFGPGTRLTVT.

The V gene is TRBV12-3 or TRBV12-4, the J gene TRBJ1-2; D is undetermined. V shed 3 bases and J shed 3 bases, with 8 bases lying between them. The CDR3 contains 13 residues. This CDR3 is CASSFSGDYGYTF. CDR3 DNA: TGTGCCAGCAGTTTCTCGGGAGACTATGGCTACACCTTC.

This sequence joins TRBV28 and TRBJ1-3; D ambiguous. V was clipped by 5 bases and J by 0 bases, with 8 bases between them. Looked up from germline, CDR1 is MDHEN and CDR2 is SYDVKM. The CDR3 runs to 14 residues. CDR3 nucleotide sequence: TGTGCCAGCAGTACGACTAACTCTGGAAACACCATATATTTT. Translating it yields CASSTTNSGNTIYF.

The V and J genes are TRBV6-5 and TRBJ1-2, with TRBD1 identical over 12 bases. The CDR3 has 15 residues. Germline V gives CDR1 MNHEY, CDR2 SVGAGI. V was clipped by 8 bases and J by 8 bases; unmatched bases: 12. The CDR3 region is CASQFFRDRGLGYTF. The CDR3 region has the DNA TGTGCCAGCCAATTTTTCCGGGACAGGGGGCTGGGCTACACCTTC.

The chain joins TRBV9 to TRBJ1-1; possibly TRBD1 for D (5 bases). The CDR3 loop spans 13 amino acids. V was trimmed by 3 bases and J by 1 base, leaving 7 bases between them. Germline-derived CDR1 and CDR2 are SGDLS and YYNGEE. CDR3 bases: TGTGCCAGCAGCGCGCAGGGGAACACTGAAGCTTTCTTT. As protein: CASSAQGNTEAFF.

V and J are TRBV24-1 and TRBJ2-3; 9 bases line up with TRBD1. Trimming cost V 4 bases and J 6 bases; bases outside gene matches: 10. The length of the CDR3 is 16 residues. Germline CDR1 reads KGHDR; CDR2 reads SFDVKD. The DNA of the CDR3 is TGTGCCACCAGTGACACCGGGACAGGGATTGGGGATACGCAGTATTTT. Its translation is CATSDTGTGIGDTQYF.

This clone was seen only once. The chain joins TRBV18 to TRBJ2-3, with 8 bases matching TRBD1. Germline trimming cut 3 bases from V and 7 bases from J; bases unmatched to any gene: 6. Germline V gene data show CDR1 as KGHSH and CDR2 as LQKENI. CDR3 length: 14 residues. In nucleotides, the CDR3 is TGTGCCAGCTCACCCGGACAGGGAGGATATACGCAGTATTTT. Its protein product is CASSPGQGGYTQYF. The full variable domain, rest sourced from reference TRBV18 and TRBJ2-3, is NAGVMQNPRHLVRRRGQEARLRCSPMKGHSHVYWYRQLPEEGLKFMVYLQKENIIDESGMPKERFSAEFPKEGPSILRIQQVVRGDSAAYFCASSPGQGGYTQYFGPGTRLTVL.

The genes are TRBV12-5 and TRBJ2-7; 10 bases match TRBD1. The CDR3 is 14 residues long. Germline V gives CDR1 LGHNT, CDR2 FRNRAP. Germline trimming cut 6 bases from V and 0 bases from J; bases unmatched to any gene: 2. In DNA, the CDR3 is TGTGCTAGTGGGCGGGACAGGGGCTCCTACGAGCAGTACTTC. It is translated as CASGRDRGSYEQYF.

The V gene is TRBV7-9, the J gene TRBJ2-3, with TRBD1 matching over 7 bases. Per germline, CDR1 SEHNR and CDR2 FQNEAQ (reference sequence). V gave up 6 bases and J gave up 3 bases; unmatched junction bases: 9. The CDR3 totals 15 residues. The CDR3 DNA follows: TGTGCCAGCAGGCCACAGGGGAAGATGACAGATACGCAGTATTTT. Protein: CASRPQGKMTDTQYF.

V and J are TRBV5-6 and TRBJ2-1; perhaps TRBD2 as D (6 bases). The V gene's germline CDR1 is SGHDT and CDR2 YYEEEE. The CDR3 sequence is 14 residues long. The ends were cut back, 5 bases at V and 4 bases at J, with 13 bases in the middle. The CDR3 is CASRGRGPYNEQFF. CDR3 nucleotide sequence: TGTGCCAGCAGAGGGCGGGGTCCTTACAATGAGCAGTTCTTC.

CDR3 sequence: CATSRDRPEVYSNQPQHF. The CDR3 DNA reads TGTGCCACCAGCCGGGACAGACCCGAGGTCTATAGCAATCAGCCCCAGCATTTT. The chain is built from TRBV15 and TRBJ1-5; TRBD1 aligns across 7 bases. The CDR3 has 18 amino acids. V gave up 5 bases and J gave up 0 bases; unmatched junction bases: 13. The germline gives CDR1 LNHNV, CDR2 YYDKDF (reference sequence). Full variable domain (missing parts from reference TRBV15 and TRBJ1-5): DAMVIQNPRYQVTQFGKPVTLSCSQTLNHNVMYWYQQKSSQAPKLLFHYYDKDFNNEADTPDNFQSRRPNTSFCFLDIRSPGLGDTAMYLCATSRDRPEVYSNQPQHFGDGTRLSIL.

This clone was picked up one time. CDR3 residues: CASSLGTSGRSPGDTQYF. DNA for the CDR3: TGTGCCAGCAGCCTCGGGACTAGCGGGAGGTCCCCAGGGGATACGCAGTATTTT. The chain has TRBV7-9 and TRBJ2-3, with 15 bases that match TRBD2. Germline V CDR1 and CDR2: SEHNR, FQNEAQ (reference sequence). The CDR3 has 18 amino acids. V trimming: 5 bases; J trimming: 6 bases; junction bases outside the gene matches: 12.

The chain is built from TRBV14 and TRBJ2-1; the D is unclear. Germline loops: CDR1 SGHDN, CDR2 FVKESK. This CDR3 has 14 residues. V was pared by 0 bases and J by 9 bases, with 12 bases between. As DNA, the CDR3 is TGTGCCAGCAGCCAAGATCGGTTAGTACTTGAGCAGTTCTTC. Translating gives CASSQDRLVLEQFF.

In its sample, this clone was seen once. The chain employs TRBV27 and TRBJ2-3; the match to TRBD2 covers 13 bases. The germline gives CDR1 MNHEY, CDR2 SMNVEV (reference sequence). V shed 4 bases and J 4 bases; nucleotides not matched to a gene: 5. The CDR3 extends over 16 amino acids. The CDR3 here is CASSSPLAGGPDTQYF. CDR3 sequence (DNA): TGTGCCAGCAGTTCCCCACTAGCGGGGGGGCCAGATACGCAGTATTTT.

The chain has TRBV6-5 and TRBJ2-1, with D perhaps matching TRBD2 (6 bases). Per germline, CDR1 MNHEY and CDR2 SVGAGI. V was clipped by 2 bases and J by 4 bases, with 15 bases between them. The CDR3 contains 16 residues. CDR3: CASSYETGGVYNEQFF. CDR3 in DNA: TGTGCCAGCAGTTACGAGACTGGCGGGGTATACAATGAGCAGTTCTTC.

This clone was detected only once. The chain is built from TRBV28 and TRBJ2-3, with 12 nucleotides matching TRBD2. V was pared by 4 bases and J by 14 bases, with 10 bases of the junction left unmatched. The CDR3 runs 14 residues. Germline V gives CDR1 MDHEN, CDR2 SYDVKM. CDR3 DNA sequence: TGTGCCAGCAGTTCCCGGACTAGCGGGACCCTTTGGTATTTT. Translating gives CASSSRTSGTLWYF.

The chain combines TRBV6-6 with TRBJ2-2, with 7 positions matching TRBD1. This CDR3 has 15 residues. With 4 bases clipped from V and 5 bases from J, the junction kept 7 bases outside the gene matches. The germline V gene has CDR1 MNHNY and CDR2 SVGAGI (reference sequence). CDR3 DNA sequence: TGTGCCAGCAGTTCTGCAAGGGGGCAGACCGGGGAGCTGTTTTTT. Its protein is CASSSARGQTGELFF.

In this sample, this clone turned up once. The rearrangement links TRBV11-2 to TRBJ2-1; TRBD1 agrees at 10 bases. V was clipped by 5 bases and J by 11 bases; unmatched bases: 6. The CDR3 extends over 13 amino acids. From germline, CDR1 is SGHAT and CDR2 FQNNGV. The DNA of the CDR3 is TGTGCCAGCAGCCCGGACAGGGGGAACAAGCAGTTCTTC. It translates to CASSPDRGNKQFF. Drawing the rest from reference TRBV11-2 and TRBJ2-1, the complete variable domain is EAGVAQSPRYKIIEKRQSVAFWCNPISGHATLYWYQQILGQGPKLLIQFQNNGVVDDSQLPKDRFSAERLKGVDSTLKIQPAKLEDSAVYLCASSPDRGNKQFFGPGTRLTVL.